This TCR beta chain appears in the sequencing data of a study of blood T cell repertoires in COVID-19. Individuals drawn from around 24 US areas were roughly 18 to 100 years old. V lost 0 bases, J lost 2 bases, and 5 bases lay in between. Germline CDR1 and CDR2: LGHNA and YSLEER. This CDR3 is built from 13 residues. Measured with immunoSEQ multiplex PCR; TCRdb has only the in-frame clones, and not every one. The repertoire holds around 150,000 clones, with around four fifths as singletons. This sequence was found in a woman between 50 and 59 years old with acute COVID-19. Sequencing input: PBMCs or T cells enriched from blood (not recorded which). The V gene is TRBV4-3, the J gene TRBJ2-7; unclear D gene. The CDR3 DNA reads TGCGCCAGCAGCCAAGATCGGGCCTACGAGCAGTACTTC. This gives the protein CASSQDRAYEQYF.